The rows below give T cell receptor beta chains drawn from one sample of a study of cytomegalovirus exposure and HLA in healthy donors. Clones were read by immunoSEQ multiplex PCR, and TCRdb kept only the in-frame ones, dropping some. Of 150,000 to 200,000 clones listed, approximately 78% were seen once; the top ten hold 1.5% to 2%. The sample taken for sequencing was PBMCs. Receptors were obtained from a woman aged 18-30 years in good health and CMV-seronegative. Both conserved end residues are part of each CDR3. Each record gives: D gene, clone size, V gene, J gene, CDR3 protein, CDR3 DNA. D genes are given only for firm matches. The size of a clone is reported for some rows only, either as once, few or many, or as a class for expanded clones.

d_gene: TRBD1; abundance: -; v_gene: TRBV2; j_gene: TRBJ1-1; CDR3aa: CASGGGTGDKNTEAFF; CDR3nt: TGTGCCAGCGGGGGGGGGACAGGGGACAAGAACACTGAAGCTTTCTTT
d_gene: TRBD2; abundance: -; v_gene: TRBV5-1; j_gene: TRBJ2-5; CDR3aa: CASSLRAGGETQYF; CDR3nt: TGCGCCAGCAGCTTACGAGCGGGGGGTGAGACCCAGTACTTC
d_gene: -; abundance: -; v_gene: TRBV7-9; j_gene: TRBJ1-1; CDR3aa: CASSLAPHEAFF; CDR3nt: TGTGCCAGCAGCTTGGCCCCACATGAAGCTTTCTTT
d_gene: TRBD1; abundance: -; v_gene: TRBV7-3; j_gene: TRBJ2-5; CDR3aa: CASSPETGNRETQYF; CDR3nt: TGTGCCAGCAGCCCCGAGACAGGGAATCGAGAGACCCAGTACTTC
d_gene: -; abundance: -; v_gene: TRBV6-5; j_gene: TRBJ1-1; CDR3aa: CASSYSIRGTEAFF; CDR3nt: TGTGCCAGCAGTTACTCTATTAGGGGCACTGAAGCTTTCTTT
d_gene: -; abundance: -; v_gene: TRBV28; j_gene: TRBJ2-3; CDR3aa: CASSLSPHDTQYF; CDR3nt: TGTGCCAGCAGTTTAAGCCCCCACGATACGCAGTATTTT
d_gene: -; abundance: -; v_gene: TRBV7-9; j_gene: TRBJ1-1; CDR3aa: CASLGLESTGTEAFF; CDR3nt: TGTGCCAGCCTGGGCCTTGAGTCAACGGGAACTGAAGCTTTCTTT
d_gene: TRBD1; abundance: -; v_gene: TRBV11-1; j_gene: TRBJ2-5; CDR3aa: CASSPWTGNGETQYF; CDR3nt: TGTGCCAGCAGCCCATGGACAGGGAACGGAGAGACCCAGTACTTC
d_gene: TRBD2; abundance: -; v_gene: TRBV5-1; j_gene: TRBJ2-2; CDR3aa: CASSGGSVNTGELFF; CDR3nt: TGCGCCAGCTCCGGCGGGAGCGTCAACACCGGGGAGCTGTTTTTT
d_gene: TRBD2; abundance: -; v_gene: TRBV27; j_gene: TRBJ2-7; CDR3aa: CASRAGATYEQYF; CDR3nt: TGTGCCAGCAGAGCGGGAGCCACCTACGAGCAGTACTTC
d_gene: -; abundance: -; v_gene: TRBV2; j_gene: TRBJ1-2; CDR3aa: CASSERQVRYGYTF; CDR3nt: TGTGCCAGCAGTGAGCGACAGGTCCGCTATGGCTACACCTTC
d_gene: TRBD2; abundance: -; v_gene: TRBV7-9; j_gene: TRBJ2-3; CDR3aa: CTSGKDTDTQYF; CDR3nt: TGTACTAGCGGGAAGGACACAGATACGCAGTATTTT
d_gene: -; abundance: -; v_gene: TRBV10-1; j_gene: TRBJ2-2; CDR3aa: CASSESVGHSNTGELFF; CDR3nt: TGCGCCAGCAGTGAGTCCGTGGGGCACTCGAACACCGGGGAGCTGTTTTTT
d_gene: -; abundance: -; v_gene: TRBV5-1; j_gene: TRBJ1-1; CDR3aa: CASSSGLGDTEAFF; CDR3nt: TGCGCCAGCAGCTCGGGGTTGGGAGACACTGAAGCTTTCTTT
d_gene: -; abundance: -; v_gene: TRBV28; j_gene: TRBJ2-1; CDR3aa: CASSYRELVYNEQFF; CDR3nt: TGTGCCAGCAGTTACCGAGAGTTGGTATACAATGAGCAGTTCTTC
d_gene: TRBD2; abundance: -; v_gene: TRBV23-1; j_gene: TRBJ2-7; CDR3aa: CASTREGRCSYEQYF; CDR3nt: TGCGCCAGCACCAGGGAGGGTCGATGCTCCTACGAGCAGTACTTC
d_gene: TRBD1; abundance: -; v_gene: TRBV18; j_gene: TRBJ1-2; CDR3aa: CASSPGTGTGVGGYTF; CDR3nt: TGTGCCAGCTCACCAGGGACCGGGACAGGGGTTGGTGGCTACACCTTC
d_gene: TRBD2; abundance: -; v_gene: TRBV5-6; j_gene: TRBJ2-3; CDR3aa: CASSIAGTNTDTQYF; CDR3nt: TGTGCCAGCAGTATAGCGGGAACCAACACAGATACGCAGTATTTT
d_gene: -; abundance: few; v_gene: TRBV29-1; j_gene: TRBJ1-1; CDR3aa: CSVGRNGGFMNTEAFF; CDR3nt: TGCAGCGTTGGGAGGAACGGAGGATTTATGAACACTGAAGCTTTCTTT
d_gene: TRBD2; abundance: -; v_gene: TRBV4-2; j_gene: TRBJ2-7; CDR3aa: CASSQEIILAGGRHYEQYF; CDR3nt: TGTGCCAGCAGCCAAGAGATTATCCTAGCGGGGGGTAGACACTACGAGCAGTACTTC
d_gene: TRBD1; abundance: once; v_gene: TRBV7-2; j_gene: TRBJ1-1; CDR3aa: CASSFQWTGSEAFF; CDR3nt: TGTGCCAGCAGCTTTCAATGGACAGGGTCTGAAGCTTTCTTT
d_gene: -; abundance: -; v_gene: TRBV2; j_gene: TRBJ1-4; CDR3aa: CASKSGSLRGEKLFF; CDR3nt: TGTGCCAGCAAATCAGGGTCACTGCGGGGGGAAAAACTGTTTTTT
d_gene: -; abundance: -; v_gene: TRBV6-5; j_gene: TRBJ2-1; CDR3aa: CASTQQGGNEQFF; CDR3nt: TGTGCCAGCACCCAGCAGGGCGGCAATGAGCAGTTCTTC
d_gene: TRBD2; abundance: once; v_gene: TRBV7-9; j_gene: TRBJ2-3; CDR3aa: CASSLPASGATSTDTQYF; CDR3nt: TGTGCCAGCAGCTTACCGGCTAGCGGGGCTACTAGCACAGATACGCAGTATTTT
d_gene: -; abundance: -; v_gene: TRBV19; j_gene: TRBJ2-3; CDR3aa: CASSPGRLGADTQYF; CDR3nt: TGTGCCAGTAGTCCCGGGCGACTGGGAGCAGATACGCAGTATTTT
d_gene: TRBD1; abundance: few; v_gene: TRBV7-8; j_gene: TRBJ2-3; CDR3aa: CASSRGTGDGGDTQYF; CDR3nt: TGTGCCAGCAGCCGCGGGACAGGGGACGGAGGAGATACGCAGTATTTT
d_gene: -; abundance: -; v_gene: TRBV4-1; j_gene: TRBJ2-1; CDR3aa: CASSQDLGRASEQFF; CDR3nt: TGCGCCAGCAGCCAAGATTTGGGCAGGGCTAGTGAGCAGTTCTTC
d_gene: TRBD2; abundance: -; v_gene: TRBV19; j_gene: TRBJ2-4; CDR3aa: CASSTIGGVIAKNIQYF; CDR3nt: TGTGCCAGTAGTACAATTGGGGGGGTAATAGCCAAAAACATTCAGTACTTC
d_gene: -; abundance: -; v_gene: TRBV11-2; j_gene: TRBJ1-2; CDR3aa: CASSLGTDRYGYTF; CDR3nt: TGTGCCAGCAGCCTAGGGACTGACCGCTATGGCTACACCTTC
d_gene: TRBD1; abundance: -; v_gene: TRBV5-8; j_gene: TRBJ1-2; CDR3aa: CASSLGDRGDYGYTF; CDR3nt: TGTGCCAGCAGCCTGGGGGACAGGGGTGACTATGGCTACACCTTC
d_gene: -; abundance: -; v_gene: TRBV15; j_gene: TRBJ1-4; CDR3aa: CATSRVPSGKLFF; CDR3nt: TGTGCCACCAGCAGAGTTCCGAGCGGAAAACTGTTTTTT
d_gene: -; abundance: -; v_gene: TRBV5-5; j_gene: TRBJ2-5; CDR3aa: CASSPRGRQETQYF; CDR3nt: TGTGCCAGCAGCCCTAGGGGCAGGCAAGAGACCCAGTACTTC
d_gene: -; abundance: few; v_gene: TRBV28; j_gene: TRBJ1-6; CDR3aa: CASSLSVGGSSPLHF; CDR3nt: TGTGCCAGCAGTTTATCGGTGGGGGGGAGTTCACCCCTCCACTTT
d_gene: TRBD2; abundance: few; v_gene: TRBV9; j_gene: TRBJ2-5; CDR3aa: CASSSSGGAGETQYF; CDR3nt: TGTGCCAGCAGCTCTAGCGGGGGGGCCGGGGAGACCCAGTACTTC
d_gene: TRBD1; abundance: -; v_gene: TRBV18; j_gene: TRBJ1-1; CDR3aa: CASSPMTGAQATEAFF; CDR3nt: TGTGCCAGCTCACCGATGACAGGGGCCCAGGCCACTGAAGCTTTCTTT
d_gene: TRBD1; abundance: once; v_gene: TRBV28; j_gene: TRBJ1-5; CDR3aa: CASSSPGTGLRNQPQHF; CDR3nt: TGTGCCAGCAGTTCTCCCGGGACAGGGTTAAGGAATCAGCCCCAGCATTTT
d_gene: -; abundance: -; v_gene: TRBV9; j_gene: TRBJ2-7; CDR3aa: CASSVEGIPYEQYF; CDR3nt: TGTGCCAGCAGCGTAGAGGGGATCCCCTACGAGCAGTACTTC
d_gene: TRBD1; abundance: -; v_gene: TRBV4-2; j_gene: TRBJ2-1; CDR3aa: CASSKGPGGEPYNEQFF; CDR3nt: TGTGCCAGCAGCAAGGGGCCAGGGGGCGAGCCCTACAATGAGCAGTTCTTC
d_gene: TRBD1; abundance: -; v_gene: TRBV28; j_gene: TRBJ2-7; CDR3aa: CASSSGTANYEQYF; CDR3nt: TGTGCCAGCAGTTCAGGGACAGCTAACTACGAGCAGTACTTC
d_gene: TRBD1; abundance: -; v_gene: TRBV4-1; j_gene: TRBJ1-2; CDR3aa: CASSQEGTGTGGYTF; CDR3nt: TGCGCCAGCAGCCAAGAAGGGACAGGGACTGGCGGCTACACCTTC
d_gene: TRBD1; abundance: few; v_gene: TRBV27; j_gene: TRBJ2-7; CDR3aa: CASSLSQGVSSYEQYF; CDR3nt: TGTGCCAGCAGTTTAAGCCAGGGGGTCTCCTCCTACGAGCAGTACTTC
d_gene: -; abundance: -; v_gene: TRBV30; j_gene: TRBJ1-5; CDR3aa: CAWILCGGSRGQPQHF; CDR3nt: TGTGCCTGGATTCTCTGCGGGGGGTCAAGGGGTCAGCCCCAGCATTTT
d_gene: -; abundance: few; v_gene: TRBV6-6; j_gene: TRBJ2-7; CDR3aa: CASSLPPAYEQYF; CDR3nt: TGTGCCAGCAGCCTCCCGCCGGCCTACGAGCAGTACTTC
d_gene: TRBD1; abundance: -; v_gene: TRBV5-1; j_gene: TRBJ2-7; CDR3aa: CASKFGTGNYEQYF; CDR3nt: TGCGCCAGCAAGTTCGGGACAGGGAACTACGAGCAGTACTTC
d_gene: -; abundance: few; v_gene: TRBV5-3; j_gene: TRBJ2-5; CDR3aa: CARSLWANRKETQYF; CDR3nt: TGTGCCAGAAGCTTGTGGGCTAACAGAAAAGAGACCCAGTACTTC
d_gene: TRBD2; abundance: once; v_gene: TRBV25-1; j_gene: TRBJ2-1; CDR3aa: CASSEYSLAGVSVNEQFF; CDR3nt: TGTGCCAGCAGTGAATATTCTTTAGCGGGAGTCAGCGTAAATGAGCAGTTCTTC
d_gene: TRBD1; abundance: few; v_gene: TRBV27; j_gene: TRBJ2-1; CDR3aa: CASSLSVTGYNEQFF; CDR3nt: TGTGCCAGCAGTTTATCGGTGACAGGGTACAATGAGCAGTTCTTC
d_gene: -; abundance: -; v_gene: TRBV6-1; j_gene: TRBJ1-2; CDR3aa: CASSEYHAIRYGYTF; CDR3nt: TGTGCCAGCAGTGAATACCACGCTATCCGCTATGGCTACACCTTC